Listed below are T cell receptor beta chains from one sample, sequenced in a study of beta chain features in type 1 diabetes. TCRdb's copy holds only in-frame clones and misses some; the assay was immunoSEQ multiplex PCR. This sample carries hundreds of thousands of clones, roughly 16% of them seen once, and the ten largest clones take approximately 0.093%. The source material was naive CD4+ T cells from blood. These receptor sequences come from a man between 18 and 35 years old in good health. The CDR3 runs from the conserved cysteine through the conserved F or W. D genes are given only for firm matches. Not every row has a clone size; where given, it reads once, few, many or a size class.

CDR3 length	D gene	J gene	V gene	clone size	CDR3 DNA	CDR3 protein
15	TRBD1	TRBJ2-7	TRBV6-6	-	TGTGCCAGCAGTTACTCGCCGGGACAGGGGTACGAGCAGTACTTC	CASSYSPGQGYEQYF
15	TRBD1	TRBJ2-7	TRBV7-9	few	TGTGCCAGCAGCCATGGGACAGGGGTTTCCTACGAGCAGTACTTC	CASSHGTGVSYEQYF
15	-	TRBJ1-5	TRBV2	few	TGTGCCAGCAGTGAGGGCAGGGTGGGCAATCAGCCCCAGCATTTT	CASSEGRVGNQPQHF
15	-	TRBJ2-5	TRBV2	few	TGTGCCAGCATGTGGAGACAGGGAGGGCAAGAGACCCAGTACTTC	CASMWRQGGQETQYF
14	TRBD2	TRBJ2-7	TRBV27	-	TGTGCCAGCAGCAGAGCGGGAGGGCCGCTGGAGCAGTACTTC	CASSRAGGPLEQYF
16	-	TRBJ2-7	TRBV4-2	-	TGTGCCAGCAGCCAAGATGGCGAAGGGTGGACCTACGAGCAGTACTTC	CASSQDGEGWTYEQYF
15	-	TRBJ1-1	TRBV7-3	-	TGTGCCAGCAGCCGGTCGGTCAATTTGAACACTGAAGCTTTCTTT	CASSRSVNLNTEAFF
11	-	TRBJ2-2	TRBV30	-	TGTGCCTGGAGTGTGAGGCGGGAGCTGTTTTTT	CAWSVRRELFF
16	-	TRBJ2-5	TRBV7-9	-	TGTGCCAGCACCCCCTGGGGTGGAGCGGTATTAGGTACCCAGTACTTC	CASTPWGGAVLGTQYF
15	-	TRBJ1-6	TRBV7-9	few	TGTGCCAGCAGCGGGAGGACGGTATCTAATTCACCCCTCCACTTT	CASSGRTVSNSPLHF
15	-	TRBJ1-2	TRBV10-3	-	TGTGCCATCAGTGAGGATGCGGGGTCTAACTATGGCTACACCTTC	CAISEDAGSNYGYTF
17	-	TRBJ2-1	TRBV18	few	TGTGCCAGCTCACCGATTCTTGGCCGGCCCGCGAACAATGAGCAGTTCTTC	CASSPILGRPANNEQFF
13	-	TRBJ2-3	TRBV11-3	few	TGTGCCAGCAGCTCCGGGGGTACAGATACGCAGTATTTT	CASSSGGTDTQYF
14	-	TRBJ1-3	TRBV28	few	TGTGCCAGCAACGGGACCCCGACGTGGAACACCATATATTTT	CASNGTPTWNTIYF
15	-	TRBJ2-3	TRBV6-5	-	TGTGCCAGCAGTTACTCGAGGCGGCCCGGGGATACGCAGTATTTT	CASSYSRRPGDTQYF
20	TRBD2	TRBJ2-1	TRBV15	-	TGTGCCACCAGCGGGTTACGGGGGGGCTTGACTAGCGGGAGTCACAATGAGCAGTTCTTC	CATSGLRGGLTSGSHNEQFF
13	TRBD1	TRBJ1-1	TRBV5-1	-	TGCGCCAGCAGCTTGGAAGGGGGCGGTGAAGCTTTCTTT	CASSLEGGGEAFF
14	-	TRBJ1-6	TRBV7-9	few	TGTGCCAGCAGCTTCGAGACAGAGTCTTCCCCCCTCCACTTT	CASSFETESSPLHF
13	-	TRBJ2-3	TRBV11-1	-	TGTGCCAGCAGCTCCGGGACCAAAGATACGCAGTATTTT	CASSSGTKDTQYF
15	TRBD2	TRBJ2-7	TRBV27	-	TGTGCCAGTTCGACTAGCGGGAGGGAGCCAAGGGAGCAGTACTTC	CASSTSGREPREQYF
13	-	TRBJ2-5	TRBV6-4	-	TGTGCCAGCAGTGAATCCAGCCAAGAGACCCAGTACTTC	CASSESSQETQYF
12	-	TRBJ1-2	TRBV28	few	TGTGCCAGCAGCCCCTCTAACTATGGCTACACCTTC	CASSPSNYGYTF
17	-	TRBJ2-7	TRBV6-4	-	TGTGCCAGCAGTGACTCTCGAGAGGCGGCGGAAGCCTACGAGCAGTACTTC	CASSDSREAAEAYEQYF
17	TRBD1	TRBJ2-3	TRBV15	-	TGTGCCACCAGCAGTTTCCCCGGGACAGGGAGGGCAGATACGCAGTATTTT	CATSSFPGTGRADTQYF
12	TRBD1	TRBJ1-1	TRBV4-2	-	TGTGCCAGCACCCTGCGACAGGGAGAAGCTTTCTTT	CASTLRQGEAFF
12	-	TRBJ1-2	TRBV9	-	TGTGCCAGCAGCGTAAGGAACTATGGCTACACCTTC	CASSVRNYGYTF
16	-	TRBJ2-7	TRBV19	few	TGTGCCAGTAGTAGGACACAGGGTATCGGAGGTTACGAGCAGTACTTC	CASSRTQGIGGYEQYF
13	TRBD1	TRBJ1-2	TRBV27	-	TGTGCCAGCAGTACAAAGGACAGGGGTGGCTACACCTTC	CASSTKDRGGYTF
14	-	TRBJ2-1	TRBV5-6	few	TGTGCCAGCTTGGGGTTTAGCTCCTACAATGAGCAGTTCTTC	CASLGFSSYNEQFF
14	-	TRBJ1-1	TRBV14	few	TGTGCCAGCAGGCCCGCCGGACCGAACACTGAAGCTTTCTTT	CASRPAGPNTEAFF
14	TRBD2	TRBJ2-5	TRBV5-1	-	TGCGCCAGCAGCGCCGGGACTAGCAGTGAGACCCAGTACTTC	CASSAGTSSETQYF
13	TRBD1	TRBJ2-5	TRBV19	-	TGTGCCAGTAGTAGCAGGGGGCAGGAGACCCAGTACTTC	CASSSRGQETQYF